The subject of this entry is one TCR beta chain. Per the germline V gene, CDR1 is MNHEY and CDR2 is SMNVEV (reference sequence). This CDR3 has 13 amino acids. V lost 10 bases to trimming and J lost 7 bases, with 14 bases between them. Generated by immunoSEQ multiplex PCR, the TCRdb table keeps only in-frame clones and is missing some. The data contain about 200,000 clones, 75% to 90% of them singletons. The data were obtained in a study of blood T cell repertoires in COVID-19. Turning to the study itself: From the United States, Italy and Spain came samples of acute and convalescent COVID-19. Sources were T cells, B-cell-depleted T cells, or PBMCs; the material itself was cDNA or gDNA.

V is TRBV27 and J is TRBJ1-6; maybe TRBD1 (6 bases). Sequencing input: peripheral blood. The receptor was isolated from a man aged 55 to 70 with acute or convalescent COVID-19. The CDR3 here is CATKGGWNSPLHF. CDR3 bases: TGTGCCACCAAAGGGGGTTGGAATTCACCCCTCCACTTT.